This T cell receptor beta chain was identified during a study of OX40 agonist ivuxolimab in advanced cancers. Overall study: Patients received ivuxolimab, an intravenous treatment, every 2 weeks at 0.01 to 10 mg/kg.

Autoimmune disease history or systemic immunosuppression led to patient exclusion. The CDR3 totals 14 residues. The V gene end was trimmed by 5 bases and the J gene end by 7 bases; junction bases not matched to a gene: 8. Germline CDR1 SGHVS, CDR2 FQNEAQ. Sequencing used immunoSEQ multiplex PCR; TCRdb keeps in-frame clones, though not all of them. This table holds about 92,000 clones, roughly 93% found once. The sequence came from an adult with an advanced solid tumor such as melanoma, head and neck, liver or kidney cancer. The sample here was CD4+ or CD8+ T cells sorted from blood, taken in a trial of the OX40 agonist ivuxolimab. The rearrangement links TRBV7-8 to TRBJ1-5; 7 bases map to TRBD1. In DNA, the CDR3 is TGTGCCAGCAGCCCAAACAGGGGCAGACAGCCCCAGCATTTT. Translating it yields CASSPNRGRQPQHF.